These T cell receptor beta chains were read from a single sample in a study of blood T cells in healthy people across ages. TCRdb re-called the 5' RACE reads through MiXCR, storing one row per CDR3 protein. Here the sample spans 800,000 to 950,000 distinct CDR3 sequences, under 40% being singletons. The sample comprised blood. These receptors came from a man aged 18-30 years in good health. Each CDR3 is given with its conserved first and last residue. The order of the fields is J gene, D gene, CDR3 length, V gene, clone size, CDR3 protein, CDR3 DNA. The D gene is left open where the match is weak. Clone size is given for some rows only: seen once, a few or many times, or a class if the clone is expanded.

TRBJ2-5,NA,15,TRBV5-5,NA,CASSLGGDPYNEQYF,TGTGCCAGCAGCTTGGGAGGCGACCCCTACAATGAGCAGTACTTC
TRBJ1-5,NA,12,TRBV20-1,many,CSAQTGNQPQHF,TGCAGTGCTCAGACGGGCAATCAGCCCCAGCATTTT
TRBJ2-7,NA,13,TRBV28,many,CASSAPSRNEQYF,TGTGCCAGCAGCGCACCTTCAAGGAACGAGCAGTACTTC
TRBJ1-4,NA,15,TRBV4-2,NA,CASSPFRATNEKLFF,TGTGCCAGCAGCCCCTTCCGGGCCACTAATGAAAAACTGTTTTTT
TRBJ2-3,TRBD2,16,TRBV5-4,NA,CASSLESGGATDTQYF,TGTGCCAGCAGCTTGGAAAGCGGGGGGGCCACAGATACGCAGTATTTT
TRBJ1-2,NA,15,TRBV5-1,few,CASSLDENPNYGYTF,TGCGCCAGCAGCTTGGACGAAAATCCTAACTATGGCTACACCTTC
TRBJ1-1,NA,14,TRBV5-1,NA,CASSLATMNTEAFF,TGCGCCAGCAGTCTAGCGACCATGAACACTGAAGCTTTCTTT
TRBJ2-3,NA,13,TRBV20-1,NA,CSARAFRGDTQYF,TGCAGTGCTAGAGCGTTCAGAGGAGATACGCAGTATTTT
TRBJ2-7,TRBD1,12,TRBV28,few,CASSPGGIEQYF,TGTGCCAGCAGTCCAGGGGGTATCGAGCAGTACTTC
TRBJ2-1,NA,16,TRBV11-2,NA,CASSLGPGFPYNEQFF,TGTGCCAGCAGCTTAGGGCCTGGGTTCCCCTACAATGAGCAGTTCTTC
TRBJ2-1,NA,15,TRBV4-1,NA,CASSPPERSYNEQFF,TGCGCCAGCAGCCCTCCGGAACGTTCCTACAATGAGCAGTTCTTC
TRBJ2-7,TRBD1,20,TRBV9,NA,CASSVGAGGVGGRIDNEQYF,TGTGCCAGCAGCGTAGGGGCAGGGGGCGTTGGTGGGAGGATCGACAATGAGCAGTACTTC
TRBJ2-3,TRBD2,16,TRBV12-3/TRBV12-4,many,CASNPNLAGSRDTQYF,TGTGCCAGCAATCCGAATCTAGCGGGGTCCAGAGATACGCAGTATTTT
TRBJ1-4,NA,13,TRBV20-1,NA,CSARVAGAEKLFF,TGCAGTGCTAGAGTGGCAGGTGCTGAAAAACTGTTTTTT
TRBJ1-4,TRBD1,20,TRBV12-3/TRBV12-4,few,CASRPDGTGNYIATNEKLFF,TGTGCCAGCAGACCGGACGGGACAGGGAATTACATTGCAACTAATGAAAAACTGTTTTTT
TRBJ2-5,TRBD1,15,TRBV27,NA,CASRATGAYGETQYF,TGTGCCAGCAGAGCAACAGGGGCTTATGGAGAGACCCAGTACTTC
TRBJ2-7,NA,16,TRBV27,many,CASRYSGAYLWGEQYF,TGTGCCAGCAGATACTCGGGGGCGTACCTTTGGGGGGAGCAGTACTTC
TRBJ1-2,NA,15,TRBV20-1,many,CSARDVQTRFYGYTF,TGCAGTGCTAGAGATGTCCAGACTCGATTCTATGGCTACACCTTC
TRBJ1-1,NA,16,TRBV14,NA,CASSQGGRYMNTEAFF,TGTGCCAGCAGCCAAGGCGGACGCTACATGAACACTGAAGCTTTCTTT
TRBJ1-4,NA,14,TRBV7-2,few,CASSFDSFNEKLFF,TGTGCCAGCAGCTTTGACAGCTTTAATGAAAAACTGTTTTTT
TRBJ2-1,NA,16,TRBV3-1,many,CASSQSWGGPYNEQFF,TGTGCCAGCAGCCAGTCCTGGGGGGGCCCCTACAATGAGCAGTTCTTC
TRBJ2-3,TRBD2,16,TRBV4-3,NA,CASSQDSGLAADTQYF,TGCGCCAGCAGCCAAGATAGTGGACTAGCGGCAGATACGCAGTATTTT
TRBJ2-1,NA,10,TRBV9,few,CASAGSEQFF,TGTGCCAGCGCGGGGAGTGAGCAGTTCTTC
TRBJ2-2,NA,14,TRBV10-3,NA,CAISSQTNTGELFF,TGTGCCATCAGTTCACAGACGAACACCGGGGAGCTGTTTTTT
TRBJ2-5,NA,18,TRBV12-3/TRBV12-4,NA,CASSYPAQAWDPHNEQYF,TGTGCCAGCAGTTACCCCGCCCAGGCGTGGGATCCCCACAATGAGCAGTACTTC
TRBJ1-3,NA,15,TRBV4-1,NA,CASSQEGSSGNTIYF,TGCGCCAGCAGCCAAGAGGGCAGCTCTGGAAACACCATATATTTT
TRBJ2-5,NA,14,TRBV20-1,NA,CSAPREGFQETQYF,TGCAGTGCCCCACGAGAGGGGTTCCAAGAGACCCAGTACTTC
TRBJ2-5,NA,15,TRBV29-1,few,CSVEPQEWDQETQYF,TGCAGCGTTGAACCCCAGGAATGGGACCAAGAGACCCAGTACTTC
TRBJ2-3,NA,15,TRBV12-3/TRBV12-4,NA,CASSLRTDSTDTQYF,TGTGCCAGCAGTTTAAGGACAGACTCCACAGATACGCAGTATTTT
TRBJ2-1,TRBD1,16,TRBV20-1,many,CSARDSIRDRTHEQFF,TGCAGTGCTAGAGATTCTATAAGGGACAGGACCCATGAGCAGTTCTTC
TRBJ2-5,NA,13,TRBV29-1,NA,CSVMGISGETQYF,TGCAGCGTTATGGGGATTTCAGGGGAGACCCAGTACTTC
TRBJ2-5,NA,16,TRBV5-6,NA,CASTTPVGRGKETQYF,TGTGCCAGCACCACTCCCGTGGGCAGGGGTAAAGAGACCCAGTACTTC
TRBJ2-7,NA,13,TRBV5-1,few,CASRTEPYNEQYF,TGCGCCAGCAGGACAGAACCTTACAATGAGCAGTACTTC
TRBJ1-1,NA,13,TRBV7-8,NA,CASSRRGTTGTFF,TGTGCCAGCAGCCGTAGAGGTACGACAGGTACTTTCTTT
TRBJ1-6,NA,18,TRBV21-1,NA,CASSKGDSPLSYNSPLHF,TGTGCCAGCAGCAAAGGGGACAGCCCACTCTCCTATAATTCACCCCTCCACTTT
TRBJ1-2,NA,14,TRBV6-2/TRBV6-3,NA,CASSYSPRAGGYTF,TGTGCCAGCAGTTACTCTCCCAGGGCGGGAGGCTACACCTTC
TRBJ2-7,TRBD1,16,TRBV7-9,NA,CASSLVGTGPDNEQYF,TGTGCCAGCAGCTTAGTTGGGACAGGACCAGACAATGAGCAGTACTTC
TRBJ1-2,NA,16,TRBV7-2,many,CASSLVVGIEDYGYTF,TGTGCCAGCAGCTTAGTTGTAGGGATTGAGGACTATGGCTACACCTTC
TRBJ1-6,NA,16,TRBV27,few,CASSLSSQRNNSPLHF,TGTGCCAGCAGTTTATCGTCCCAGAGGAATAATTCACCCCTCCACTTT
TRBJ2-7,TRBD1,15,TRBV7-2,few,CASSPGQGGPYEQYF,TGTGCCAGCAGCCCCGGACAGGGAGGCCCCTACGAGCAGTACTTC
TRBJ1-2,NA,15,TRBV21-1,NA,CASSKLNRVIRGYTF,TGTGCCAGCAGCAAACTAAACAGGGTAATACGTGGCTACACCTTC
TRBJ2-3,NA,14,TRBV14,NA,CASSPWSLTDTQYF,TGTGCCAGCAGCCCGTGGAGTCTCACAGATACGCAGTATTTT
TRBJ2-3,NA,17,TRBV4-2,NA,CASSPHPAGGTTDTQYF,TGTGCCAGCAGCCCACACCCAGCAGGGGGGACCACAGATACGCAGTATTTT
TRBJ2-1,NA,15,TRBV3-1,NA,CASSLGAITYNEQFF,TGTGCCAGCAGCCTAGGAGCGATAACCTACAATGAGCAGTTCTTC
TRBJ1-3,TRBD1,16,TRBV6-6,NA,CASSSTGGSSGNTIYF,TGTGCCAGCAGTTCGACAGGGGGAAGCTCTGGAAACACCATATATTTT
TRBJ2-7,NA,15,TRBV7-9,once,CASSPSPRGNNEQYF,TGTGCCAGCAGCCCCTCGCCTAGGGGCAACAATGAGCAGTACTTC
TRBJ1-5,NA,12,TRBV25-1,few,CASSGLPWPQHF,TGTGCCAGCAGTGGGTTACCTTGGCCCCAGCATTTT
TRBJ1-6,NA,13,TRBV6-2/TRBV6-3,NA,CASSPDGNSPLHF,TGTGCCAGCAGTCCGGACGGGAATTCACCCCTCCACTTT
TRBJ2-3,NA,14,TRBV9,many,CASSPYRSTDTQYF,TGTGCCAGCAGCCCCTACAGGAGCACAGATACGCAGTATTTT
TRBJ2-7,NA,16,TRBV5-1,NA,CASSSPGTSHLGEQYF,TGCGCCAGCAGTTCGCCCGGGACGTCGCATCTCGGAGAGCAGTACTTC
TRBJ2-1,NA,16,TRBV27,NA,CASTVQRGNSYNEQFF,TGTGCCAGCACGGTACAGAGGGGGAACTCCTACAATGAGCAGTTCTTC
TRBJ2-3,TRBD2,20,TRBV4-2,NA,CASSQEWALAGGTNTDTQYF,TGTGCCAGCAGCCAAGAGTGGGCCCTAGCGGGGGGAACAAACACAGATACGCAGTATTTT
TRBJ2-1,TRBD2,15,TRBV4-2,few,CASSPGRAPYNEQFF,TGTGCCAGCAGCCCGGGGAGGGCCCCCTACAATGAGCAGTTCTTC